The rows below give T cell receptor beta chains drawn from one sample of a study of identical twins. MiXCR was run by TCRdb on the 5' RACE reads, yielding one entry per CDR3 protein. Found here are 1.5 million to 2 million distinct CDR3 sequences, about 30% of them singletons; the top ten hold about 0.27%. The material sequenced was cord blood. These receptors originate from a newborn girl in good health. CDR3s include the opening cysteine and the closing phenylalanine or tryptophan. D genes are given only for firm matches. Size tells how often a clone was seen (once, few, many) or the class of an expanded clone, and some rows leave it out.

V	D	size	J	DNA	CDR3
TRBV5-1	NA	NA	TRBJ2-5	TGCGCCAGCAGCTTCCTCGGGACTCAAGAGACCCAGTACTTC	CASSFLGTQETQYF
TRBV28	NA	few	TRBJ1-2	TGTGCCAGCAGTTTTCGAAACAGGGACCTCAACTATGGCTACACCTTC	CASSFRNRDLNYGYTF
TRBV12-3/TRBV12-4	NA	NA	TRBJ2-1	TGTGCCAGCAAACTAGGGAATGAGCAGTTCTTC	CASKLGNEQFF
TRBV20-1	TRBD1	NA	TRBJ2-3	TGCAGTGCTAGAGATAGGCAGGGGGCTTCCCGTTCGGATACGCAGTATTTT	CSARDRQGASRSDTQYF
TRBV4-1	TRBD1	NA	TRBJ2-5	TGCGCCAGCAGCCAATCGGGACAGCAAGAGACCCAGTACTTC	CASSQSGQQETQYF
TRBV12-3/TRBV12-4	NA	many	TRBJ2-7	TGTGCCAGCAGCCGCGGGACAACCTACGAGCAGTACTTC	CASSRGTTYEQYF
TRBV20-1	NA	few	TRBJ1-1	TGCAGTGCTAGAGATGGGCAGAGTGAAGCTTTCTTT	CSARDGQSEAFF
TRBV5-6	NA	few	TRBJ2-7	TGTGCCAGCAGCTTTAGGTCAGGGGCCCTCTACGAGCAGTACTTC	CASSFRSGALYEQYF
TRBV27	NA	few	TRBJ2-1	TGTGCCAGCAGTTTATTCGGGAAACACAATGAGCAGTTCTTC	CASSLFGKHNEQFF
TRBV10-3	TRBD2	NA	TRBJ2-7	TGTGCCATCAGTGAGCTAGCGGGACCCAGCTCCTACGAGCAGTACTTC	CAISELAGPSSYEQYF
TRBV14	TRBD2	NA	TRBJ2-4	TGTCCCAGCAGCCAAGTAAGCGGGGGAGTGCAGTACTTC	CPSSQVSGGVQYF
TRBV6-2/TRBV6-3	TRBD2	few	TRBJ2-1	TGTGCCAGCAGTTACGTCGGTAGCGGGGGGGATGAGCAGTTCTTC	CASSYVGSGGDEQFF
TRBV7-2	TRBD2	NA	TRBJ2-7	TGTGCCAGCAGCTTACGGAGCGGGAGGGCCACCTACGAGCAGTACTTC	CASSLRSGRATYEQYF
TRBV25-1	NA	NA	TRBJ1-2	TGTGCCAGCACCTCAGGGGAATCCTATGGCTACACCTTC	CASTSGESYGYTF
TRBV9	NA	NA	TRBJ2-7	TGTGCCAGCAGCGTACGTACCGCTTCGAGCAACCCCTACGAGCAGTACTTC	CASSVRTASSNPYEQYF
TRBV6-2/TRBV6-3	NA	few	TRBJ2-5	TGTGCCAGCAGTCACGGACAGACCCAGTACTTC	CASSHGQTQYF